This T cell receptor (beta chain) was sequenced during a study of CDR3 diversity in severe acne. V was shortened by 9 bases and J by 6 bases, with 11 bases between the two germline ends. Per the germline V gene, CDR1 is LNHDA and CDR2 is SQIVND (reference sequence). The CDR3 contains 12 residues. TCRdb redid the calling of the PCR reads with MiXCR, one entry per CDR3 protein. The table records approximately 97,000 distinct CDR3 sequences, under 60% of them present only once. This receptor was obtained from a male donor with acne. Sequenced sample: blood. The V gene is TRBV19, the J gene TRBJ2-2, with D perhaps matching TRBD2 (6 bases). The CDR3, as DNA: TGTGCCAGCCAAACGGGGGCCGGGGAGCTGTTTTTT. This codes for CASQTGAGELFF.